Presented here are 25 T cell receptor beta chains from one specimen sequenced in a study of cytomegalovirus exposure and HLA in healthy donors. The PCR was carried out with 60 Vbeta primers and 13 Jbeta primers. The repertoire was sequenced with immunoSEQ multiplex PCR; TCRdb's copy has only in-frame clones and lacks some. The sample contains 95,000 to 110,000 clones, around 80% of which appear only once. The specimen was PBMCs. These receptors all stem from a woman aged 18-29 years in good health and CMV-seropositive.

The chain combines TRBV18 with TRBJ2-2; tentative D call: TRBD2 (6 bases). The length of the CDR3 is 15 residues. The V end lost 0 bases, the J end lost 2 bases, and 7 bases lay between the germline ends. In germline, CDR1 is KGHSH, CDR2 LQKENI. The CDR3 is CASSPPGLNTGELFF. CDR3 nucleotide sequence: TGTGCCAGCTCACCACCGGGACTTAACACCGGGGAGCTGTTTTTT.

V is TRBV25-1 and J is TRBJ2-1; 9 nucleotides line up with TRBD1. The CDR3 runs 18 residues. The trim removed 5 bases at V and 0 bases at J, leaving 11 bases unmatched. Germline lookup yields CDR1 MGHDK and CDR2 SYGVNS. CDR3 region: CASSMPRDRESSYNEQFF. Written as DNA, the CDR3 is TGTGCCAGCAGTATGCCCCGGGACAGGGAAAGCTCCTACAATGAGCAGTTCTTC.

This CDR3 reads CASSRVADTQYF. The DNA for the CDR3 is TGCGCCAGCAGCCGCGTGGCAGATACGCAGTATTTT. The chain uses TRBV5-1 and TRBJ2-3; no clear D gene. V was trimmed by 4 bases and J by 4 bases, leaving 7 bases between them. The V gene's germline CDR1 is SGHRS and CDR2 YFSETQ. The CDR3 length is 12 residues.

The chain couples TRBV19 to TRBJ2-7; 8 positions match TRBD1. The germline CDR1 and CDR2 sequences are LNHDA and SQIVND (reference sequence). The ends lost 5 bases at V and 6 bases at J; junction bases unmatched: 9. The CDR3 covers 14 residues. CDR3 sequence: CASSVQGAFREQYF. The CDR3 region has the DNA TGTGCCAGTAGTGTTCAGGGGGCATTCCGCGAGCAGTACTTC.

This clone ranks as medium-sized. The chain has TRBV30 and TRBJ1-1, with D perhaps TRBD1 (5 bases). The germline gives CDR1 GTSNPN, CDR2 SVGIG (reference sequence). Between the trimmed V and J ends, which lost 8 bases and 6 bases, there was a span of 19 bases. This CDR3 contains 13 residues. The CDR3 sequence is CAGTLLLNAEAFF. The CDR3 bases are TGTGCCGGGACTCTCTTACTCAACGCTGAAGCTTTCTTT.

The chain joins TRBV2 to TRBJ1-4; D gene uncertain. V was shortened by 6 bases and J by 7 bases, with 9 bases between the two germline ends. CDR3 length: 12 residues. Germline lookup yields CDR1 SNHLY and CDR2 FYNNEI. The CDR3 DNA follows: TGTGCCAGCAGGGCGGGTATTGAAAAACTGTTTTTT. This codes for CASRAGIEKLFF.

V and J are TRBV5-1 and TRBJ2-7; D possibly corresponds to TRBD1 (6 bases). V was pared by 4 bases and J by 8 bases, with 16 bases between. CDR1 and CDR2 (germline): SGHRS, YFSETQ. The CDR3 sequence is 13 residues long. The CDR3 spells CASSEPTGAKQYF. The DNA of the CDR3 is TGCGCCAGCAGCGAGCCGACAGGTGCCAAGCAGTACTTC. The full variable domain, its missing parts supplied by reference TRBV5-1 and TRBJ2-7, is KAGVTQTPRYLIKTRGQQVTLSCSPISGHRSVSWYQQTPGQGLQFLFEYFSETQRNKGNFPGRFSGRQFSNSRSEMNVSTLELGDSALYLCASSEPTGAKQYFGPGTRLTVT.

The chain recombines TRBV5-1 with TRBJ2-7; 7 bases align to TRBD1. The V gene's germline CDR1 is SGHRS and CDR2 YFSETQ. The junction had 6 bases not matched to a gene; V was cut back by 4 bases and J by 2 bases. This CDR3 is built from 14 residues. CDR3 sequence reads: CASSRTGTAYEQYF. CDR3 bases: TGCGCCAGCAGCCGGACCGGGACAGCCTACGAGCAGTACTTC.

This rearrangement joins TRBV28 to TRBJ2-5; D is perhaps TRBD2 (7 bases). The CDR3 runs to 15 residues. Germline V lookup: CDR1 MDHEN, CDR2 SYDVKM. The V and J ends lost 7 bases and 1 base respectively, with 16 bases between them. CDR3 amino acids: CASTPNREGQETQYF. The CDR3 DNA follows: TGTGCCAGCACACCCAACAGGGAGGGCCAAGAGACCCAGTACTTC. Using reference TRBV28 and TRBJ2-5 for the parts outside the CDR3, the full variable domain is DVKVTQSSRYLVKRTGEKVFLECVQDMDHENMFWYRQDPGLGLRLIYFSYDVKMKEKGDIPEGYSVSREKKERFSLILESASTNQTSMYLCASTPNREGQETQYFGPGTRLLVL.

This clone was counted only a few times. The V call is TRBV19, the J call TRBJ1-1; no reliable D call. With 3 bases removed from V and 7 bases from J, the gap between germline ends came to 9 bases. Looked up from germline, CDR1 is LNHDA and CDR2 is SQIVND (reference sequence). CDR3 length: 12 amino acids. CDR3 sequence (DNA): TGTGCCAGTAGTATTCGGAGAGGTGAAGCTTTCTTT. Translation: CASSIRRGEAFF.

This clone has just a few counts. J is TRBJ1-3 and V is TRBV28, with D unresolved. The germline gives CDR1 MDHEN, CDR2 SYDVKM. The CDR3 is 14 residues long. V lost 2 bases to trimming and J lost 2 bases, with 7 bases between them. The CDR3 nucleotides read TGTGCCAGCAGTTTAGTCAGGACTGGAAACACCATATATTTT. Its translation is CASSLVRTGNTIYF.

The CDR3, as DNA: TGCGCCAGCAGTAACAGGGGATTCCCCTACGAGCAGTACTTC. This sequence encodes CASSNRGFPYEQYF. The chain employs TRBV5-1 and TRBJ2-7; 7 bases match TRBD1. After removal of 5 bases from V and 2 bases from J, the junction contained 7 bases not matched to a gene. The germline gives CDR1 SGHRS, CDR2 YFSETQ. The CDR3 runs to 14 residues.

This clone was seen only once. The chain combines TRBV10-2 with TRBJ2-7; D is uncertain. V lost 5 bases to trimming and J lost 4 bases, with 12 bases between them. CDR1 is WSHSY, CDR2 SAAADI, per germline. The CDR3 is 13 residues long. CDR3 region: CASSLGRSYEQYF. The CDR3 DNA reads TGCGCCAGCAGTCTGGGCAGAAGTTACGAGCAGTACTTC.

This clone showed up just a few times. The chain links TRBV27 to TRBJ2-2, with D possibly matching TRBD1 (6 bases). This CDR3 has 16 residues. The V end lost 4 bases, the J end lost 0 bases, and 12 bases lay between the germline ends. Germline CDR1 MNHEY, CDR2 SMNVEV (reference sequence). In DNA form, the CDR3 reads TGTGCCAGCAGTTCCGCCGGGACAACGAACACCGGGGAGCTGTTTTTT. As protein: CASSSAGTTNTGELFF.

To note about this clone: The CDR3 does not close with the conserved phenylalanine or tryptophan, likely indicating a read error. This rearrangement joins TRBV4-1 to TRBJ1-5; the D is unclear. Germline V gene sequence: CDR1 MGHRA, CDR2 YSYEKL. V lost 4 bases to trimming and J lost 0 bases, with 13 bases between them. This CDR3 comprises 16 residues. CDR3 in DNA: TGCGCCAGCAGCCTAGAATCCCACAATAGCAATCAGCCCCAGCATGTT. Translating gives CASSLESHNSNQPQHV.

V gene TRBV4-1 combines with J gene TRBJ2-7, with TRBD2 matching over 7 bases. The germline CDR1 and CDR2 sequences are MGHRA and YSYEKL. CDR3 length: 16 amino acids. With V trimmed by 0 bases and J by 3 bases, 8 bases remained unmatched. The CDR3 region is CASSQDPSGVFYEQYF. For the CDR3, the DNA is TGCGCCAGCAGCCAAGACCCTAGCGGCGTCTTCTACGAGCAGTACTTC.

This chain connects TRBV4-1 to TRBJ2-5; tentative D call: TRBD2 (5 bases). The length of the CDR3 is 16 residues. Trimming stripped 1 base from V and 3 bases from J, with 15 bases between. Germline V gives CDR1 MGHRA, CDR2 YSYEKL. CDR3 residues: CASSQADGIGEETQYF. In nucleotides, the CDR3 is TGCGCCAGCAGCCAAGCAGACGGGATTGGCGAAGAGACCCAGTACTTC.

This clone was picked up one time. This rearrangement joins TRBV5-4 to TRBJ2-5; a possible D gene is TRBD1 (6 bases). CDR1 and CDR2 from the germline V gene are SGHNT and YYREEE (reference sequence). Deletions cut 4 bases from V and 7 bases from J, with 20 bases between. The CDR3 length is 15 residues. The CDR3 region is CASSVGQTAVGTQYF. CDR3 nucleotide sequence: TGTGCCAGCAGCGTGGGACAAACTGCAGTGGGGACCCAGTACTTC.

As concerns this clone: Other DNA sequences within the sample encode an identical CDR3. The J gene is TRBJ2-5, the V gene TRBV28; weak D call: TRBD1 (6 bases). V lost 5 bases and J 2 bases, leaving 12 bases between the germline ends. Germline CDR1 reads MDHEN; CDR2 reads SYDVKM. This CDR3 comprises 14 residues. The CDR3 here is CASSKHRVQETQYF. CDR3 DNA: TGTGCCAGCAGTAAACACAGGGTTCAAGAGACCCAGTACTTC.

The CDR3 is CASSDLAGLAVSYEQYF. The CDR3 DNA reads as TGTGCCAGCAGTGACCTTGCAGGACTAGCGGTGTCCTACGAGCAGTACTTC. The V gene is TRBV2, the J gene TRBJ2-7; 10 nucleotides agree with TRBD2. With 3 bases clipped from V and 1 base from J, the junction kept 9 bases outside the gene matches. The CDR3 sequence is 17 residues long. Germline CDR1 is SNHLY and CDR2 is FYNNEI.

The chain combines TRBV5-6 with TRBJ1-4; the match to TRBD1 covers 8 bases. The V gene's germline CDR1 is SGHDT and CDR2 YYEEEE. The CDR3 consists of 17 residues. V lost 0 bases and J lost 7; bases outside the gene matches: 11. In DNA, the CDR3 is TGTGCCAGCAGCTTGGCCGGACAGGGCGTGGAAGGTGAAAAACTGTTTTTT. This codes for CASSLAGQGVEGEKLFF.

V is TRBV30 and J is TRBJ2-1; no reliable D call. Germline V gene lookup returns CDR1 GTSNPN and CDR2 SVGIG (reference sequence). The CDR3 has 12 residues. Trimming stripped 1 base from V and 7 bases from J, with 8 bases between. CDR3 region: CAWSGSQNEQFF. In DNA form, the CDR3 reads TGTGCCTGGAGTGGGAGTCAGAATGAGCAGTTCTTC.

The rearrangement uses TRBV28 and TRBJ1-2; D may be TRBD1 (5 bases). The ends were cut back, 6 bases at V and 4 bases at J, with 12 bases in the middle. This CDR3 region has 13 residues. Per germline, CDR1 MDHEN and CDR2 SYDVKM. The DNA of the CDR3 is TGTGCCAGCAGCCCCGACAGCCTCTATGGCTACACCTTC. Translating gives CASSPDSLYGYTF.

The V gene is TRBV30, the J gene TRBJ2-7, with 13 bases that match TRBD2. This CDR3 region has 13 residues. Germline V gene sequence: CDR1 GTSNPN, CDR2 SVGIG (reference sequence). The V segment lost 7 bases and the J segment 5 bases; nucleotides outside the gene matches: 5. CDR3 coding DNA: TGTGCCTCTGGACTAGCGGGAGCCCACGAGCAGTACTTC. Translation: CASGLAGAHEQYF. Variable domain in full (rest from reference TRBV30 and TRBJ2-7): SQTIHQWPATLVQPVGSPLSLECTVEGTSNPNLYWYRQAAGRGLQLLFYSVGIGQISSEVPQNLSASRPQDRQFILSSKKLLLSDSGFYLCASGLAGAHEQYFGPGTRLTVT.

This clone turned up a few times. This chain links TRBV9 with TRBJ1-4; D perhaps matches TRBD1 (5 bases). The CDR3 length is 14 residues. V shed 0 bases and J shed 2 bases, with 5 bases lying between them. Per the germline V gene, CDR1 is SGDLS and CDR2 is YYNGEE. The CDR3 DNA reads as TGTGCCAGCAGCGTAGGACAGACTAATGAAAAACTGTTTTTT. This codes for CASSVGQTNEKLFF.